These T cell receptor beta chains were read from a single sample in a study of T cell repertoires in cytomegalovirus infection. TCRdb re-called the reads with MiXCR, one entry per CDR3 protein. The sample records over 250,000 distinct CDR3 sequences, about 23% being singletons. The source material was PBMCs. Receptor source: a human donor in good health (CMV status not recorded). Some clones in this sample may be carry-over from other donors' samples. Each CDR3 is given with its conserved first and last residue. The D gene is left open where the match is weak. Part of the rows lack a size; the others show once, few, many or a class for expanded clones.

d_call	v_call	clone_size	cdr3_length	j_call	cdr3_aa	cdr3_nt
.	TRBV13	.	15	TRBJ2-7	CASSSTATISDEQYF	TGTGCCAGCAGCTCGACAGCCACGATATCTGACGAGCAGTACTTC
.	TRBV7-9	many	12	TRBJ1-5	CASSLGIQPQHF	TGTGCCAGCAGCTTGGGGATTCAGCCCCAGCATTTT
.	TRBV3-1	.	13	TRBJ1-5	CASSQDSAQPQHF	TGTGCCAGCAGCCAAGATAGCGCCCAGCCCCAGCATTTT
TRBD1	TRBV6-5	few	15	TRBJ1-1	CASSPPTGIATEAFF	TGTGCCAGCAGTCCTCCGACAGGGATTGCCACTGAAGCTTTCTTT
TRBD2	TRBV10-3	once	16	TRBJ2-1	CAISEPLGAGANEQFF	TGTGCCATCAGTGAGCCGCTTGGAGCGGGAGCCAATGAGCAGTTCTTC
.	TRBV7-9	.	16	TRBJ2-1	CASRGDGPGSYNEQFF	TGTGCCAGCAGGGGGGACGGTCCGGGGTCCTACAATGAGCAGTTCTTC
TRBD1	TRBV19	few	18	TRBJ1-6	CASSIDRAGFLNNSPLHF	TGTGCCAGTAGTATTGACAGGGCGGGTTTCTTGAATAATTCACCCCTCCACTTT
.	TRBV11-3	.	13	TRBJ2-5	CASSSGVQETQYF	TGTGCCAGCAGCTCGGGAGTACAAGAGACCCAGTACTTC
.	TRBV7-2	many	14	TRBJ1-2	CASSSSGRGLGYTF	TGTGCCAGCAGCTCCTCGGGCAGGGGTTTGGGCTACACCTTC
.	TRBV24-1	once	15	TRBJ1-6	CATSPSGTVSSPLHF	TGTGCCACCAGTCCCTCCGGGACCGTCAGTTCACCCCTCCACTTT
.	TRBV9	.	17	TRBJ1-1	CASSVVIPRVTNTEAFF	TGTGCCAGCAGCGTAGTGATCCCCAGGGTTACGAACACTGAAGCTTTCTTT
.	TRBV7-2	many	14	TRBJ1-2	CASSLDGGGYGYTF	TGTGCCAGCAGCTTAGACGGGGGTGGCTATGGCTACACCTTC
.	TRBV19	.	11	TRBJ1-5	CASGTKWAQHF	TGTGCCAGTGGGACAAAGTGGGCCCAGCATTTT
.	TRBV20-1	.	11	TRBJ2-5	CSARDYETQYF	TGCAGTGCTAGAGATTACGAGACCCAGTACTTC
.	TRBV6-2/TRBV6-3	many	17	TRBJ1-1	CASSYPQGQGMNTEAFF	TGTGCCAGCAGTTACCCACAGGGCCAGGGGATGAACACTGAAGCTTTCTTT
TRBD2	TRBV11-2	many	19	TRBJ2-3	CASQIKRTSGRGKPDTQYF	TGTGCCAGCCAAATTAAAAGGACGAGCGGGAGGGGGAAACCAGATACGCAGTATTTT
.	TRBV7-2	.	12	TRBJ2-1	CASSGRGGEQFF	TGTGCCAGCAGCGGTCGGGGCGGTGAGCAGTTCTTC
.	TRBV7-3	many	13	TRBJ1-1	CASSLTRDTEAFF	TGTGCCAGCAGCTTAACGAGGGACACTGAAGCTTTCTTT
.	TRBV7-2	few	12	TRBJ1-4	CASTGQYTKLFF	TGTGCCAGCACCGGACAGTACACAAAACTGTTTTTT